Included here is one TCR beta chain sequence, with context. Its cognate antigen is unknown. Profiling relied on immunoSEQ multiplex PCR, and the TCRdb table lists in-frame clones only, not all of them. The table has 150,000 to 250,000 clones, 65% to 90% seen once. This entry comes from a study of cytomegalovirus exposure and HLA in healthy donors. Study observations and caveats: Cytomegalovirus status was reportedly diagnosed by the classifier with high specificity and sensitivity.

This CDR3 region has 15 residues. V lost 4 bases and J 4 bases, leaving 16 bases between the germline ends. The germline CDR1 and CDR2 sequences are SGHAT and FQNNGV. Separation from the roughly 700-subject first cohort characterized the roughly 130-subject validation cohort, to which the donors belonged. The chain is built from TRBV11-2 and TRBJ1-1, with a tentative D call TRBD1 (5 bases). The sample consisted of PBMCs. The origin of this receptor is a woman aged 25 to 39 in good health and CMV-seropositive. The CDR3 sequence: CASSSPRTGSTEAFF. CDR3 sequence (DNA): TGTGCCAGCAGCTCCCCCCGCACAGGTAGCACTGAAGCTTTCTTT. Full variable domain (rest looked up from reference TRBV11-2 and TRBJ1-1): EAGVAQSPRYKIIEKRQSVAFWCNPISGHATLYWYQQILGQGPKLLIQFQNNGVVDDSQLPKDRFSAERLKGVDSTLKIQPAKLEDSAVYLCASSSPRTGSTEAFFGQGTRLTVV.